This T cell receptor beta chain is from a study of tumor-infiltrating lymphocytes in oesophageal squamous cell carcinoma. Only a few counts were recorded for this clonotype. TCRdb reanalysed the PCR reads using MiXCR and keeps one entry per CDR3 protein. The sample contains roughly 13,000 distinct CDR3 sequences, 46% of which appear only once. This CDR3 spans 16 amino acids. The germline CDR1 and CDR2 sequences are MDHEN and SYDVKM. Trimming left V 5 bases short and J 0 bases short, with 11 bases between. The J gene is TRBJ2-6, the V gene TRBV28, with D possibly TRBD1 on 5 matching bases. The receptor was derived from a male donor with esophageal squamous cell carcinoma. Sequenced: blood. CDR3 coding DNA: TGTGCCAGCAGTCCGTGGGGCCCCTCTGGGGCCAACGTCCTGACTTTC. Translation gives CASSPWGPSGANVLTF.